This T cell receptor (beta chain) is drawn from a study of blood T cell repertoires in COVID-19. Across the whole study: The United States, Italy and Spain supplied acute and convalescent COVID-19 samples. The cDNA or gDNA used as material had been derived from T cells, B-cell-depleted T cells, or PBMCs.

This clone was observed a handful of times. The CDR3 runs to 14 residues. Germline V gene data show CDR1 as LGHDT and CDR2 as YNNKEL (reference sequence). V lost 5 bases, J lost 9 bases, and 7 bases stayed unmatched. As processed by the authors: Amplification of reference gene primers was used by the study to estimate nucleated cell counts. Measured with immunoSEQ multiplex PCR; TCRdb has only the in-frame clones, and not every one. V and J calls and clone size follow that table, whereas D and trimming were derived from the DNA. The table lists more than 85,000 clones, around 90% of them singletons, with about 6.3% in the top ten.

The material sequenced was peripheral blood. The chain has TRBV3-1 (or the pseudogene TRBV3-2) and TRBJ1-6; 7 bases match TRBD1. The receptor's source is a woman in her fifties or sixties with acute or convalescent COVID-19. CDR3 loop: CASSSGQAGSPLHF. The CDR3 DNA sequence: TGTGCCAGCAGCTCCGGACAGGCTGGTTCACCCCTCCACTTT.